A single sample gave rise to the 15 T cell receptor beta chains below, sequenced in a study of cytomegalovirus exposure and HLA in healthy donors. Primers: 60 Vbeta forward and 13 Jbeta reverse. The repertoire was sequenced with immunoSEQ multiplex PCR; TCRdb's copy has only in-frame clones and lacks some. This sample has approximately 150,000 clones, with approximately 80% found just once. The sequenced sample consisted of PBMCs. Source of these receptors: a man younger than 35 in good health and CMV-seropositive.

CDR3 bases: TGTGCCAGCAGCCTTACTAGCGGGAGGGCCCCAGATACGCAGTATTTT. It yields the protein CASSLTSGRAPDTQYF. The J gene is TRBJ2-3, the V gene TRBV7-9, with 13 bases lining up with TRBD2. With 5 bases clipped from V and 4 bases from J, the junction kept 6 bases outside the gene matches. Per germline, CDR1 SEHNR and CDR2 FQNEAQ (reference sequence). CDR3 length equals 16 residues.

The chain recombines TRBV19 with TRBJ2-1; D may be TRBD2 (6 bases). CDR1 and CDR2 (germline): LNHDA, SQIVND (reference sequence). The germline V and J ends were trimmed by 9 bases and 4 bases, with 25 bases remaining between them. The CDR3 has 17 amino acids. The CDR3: CASTLGGPGVVYNEQFF. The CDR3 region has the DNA TGTGCCAGCACACTTGGAGGACCGGGAGTGGTGTACAATGAGCAGTTCTTC.

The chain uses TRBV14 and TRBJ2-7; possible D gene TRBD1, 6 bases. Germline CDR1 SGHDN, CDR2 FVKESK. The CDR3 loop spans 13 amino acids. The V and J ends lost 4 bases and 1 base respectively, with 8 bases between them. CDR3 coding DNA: TGTGCCAGCAGCCGGGGACAATCCTACGAGCAGTACTTC. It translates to CASSRGQSYEQYF.

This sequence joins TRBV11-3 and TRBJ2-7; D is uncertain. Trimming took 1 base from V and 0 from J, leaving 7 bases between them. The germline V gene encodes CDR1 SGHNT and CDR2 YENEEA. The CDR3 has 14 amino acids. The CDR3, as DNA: TGTGCCAGCAGCTTAGCCCAATCCTCCTACGAGCAGTACTTC. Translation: CASSLAQSSYEQYF.

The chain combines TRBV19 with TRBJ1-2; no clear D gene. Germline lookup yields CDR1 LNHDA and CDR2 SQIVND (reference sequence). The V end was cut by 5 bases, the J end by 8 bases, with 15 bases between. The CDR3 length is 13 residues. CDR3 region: CASSPSRLSGYTF. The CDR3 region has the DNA TGTGCCAGTAGTCCCAGCAGGCTTTCGGGCTACACCTTC. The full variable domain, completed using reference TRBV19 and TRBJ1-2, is DGGITQSPKYLFRKEGQNVTLSCEQNLNHDAMYWYRQDPGQGLRLIYYSQIVNDFQKGDIAEGYSVSREKKESFPLTVTSAQKNPTAFYLCASSPSRLSGYTFGSGTRLTVV.

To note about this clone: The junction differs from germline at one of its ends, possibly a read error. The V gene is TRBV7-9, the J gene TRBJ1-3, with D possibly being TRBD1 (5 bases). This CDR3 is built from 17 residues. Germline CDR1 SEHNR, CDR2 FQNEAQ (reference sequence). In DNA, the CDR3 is TGTTCCAGCAGCGCCCGGGGAGGGCCAGGGCGGGAAAACACCATATATTTT. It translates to CSSSARGGPGRENTIYF. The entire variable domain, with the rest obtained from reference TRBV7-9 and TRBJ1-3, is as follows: DTGVSQNPRHKITKRGQNVTFRCDPISEHNRLYWYRQTLGQGPEFLTYFQNEAQLEKSRLLSDRFSAERPKGSFSTLEIQRTEQGDSAMYLCSSSARGGPGRENTIYFGEGSWLTVV.

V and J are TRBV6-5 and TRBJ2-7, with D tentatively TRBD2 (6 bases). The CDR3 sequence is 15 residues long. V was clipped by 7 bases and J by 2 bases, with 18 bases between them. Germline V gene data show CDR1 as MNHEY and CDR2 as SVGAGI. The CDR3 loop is CASTSLQRVAYEQYF. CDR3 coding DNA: TGTGCCAGCACCTCGCTCCAGCGGGTAGCCTACGAGCAGTACTTC.

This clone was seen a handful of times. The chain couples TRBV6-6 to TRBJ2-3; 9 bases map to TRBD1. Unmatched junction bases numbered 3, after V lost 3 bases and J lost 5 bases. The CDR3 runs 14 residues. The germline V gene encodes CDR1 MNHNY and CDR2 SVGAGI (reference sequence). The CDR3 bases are TGTGCCAGCAGTTATTCGGACAGGGGAGATACGCAGTATTTT. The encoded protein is CASSYSDRGDTQYF.

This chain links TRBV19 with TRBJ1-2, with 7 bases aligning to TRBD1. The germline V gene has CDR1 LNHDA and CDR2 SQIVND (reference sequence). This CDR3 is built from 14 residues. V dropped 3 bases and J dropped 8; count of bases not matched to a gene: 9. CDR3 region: CASSILDRFGGYTF. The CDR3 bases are TGTGCCAGTAGTATCCTGGACAGGTTCGGAGGCTACACCTTC.

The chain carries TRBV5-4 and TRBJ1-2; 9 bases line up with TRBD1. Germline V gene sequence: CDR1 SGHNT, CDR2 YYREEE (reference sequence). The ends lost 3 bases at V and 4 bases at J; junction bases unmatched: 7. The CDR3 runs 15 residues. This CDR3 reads CASSSWGDRVYGYTF. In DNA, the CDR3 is TGTGCCAGCAGCTCTTGGGGGGACAGGGTCTATGGCTACACCTTC. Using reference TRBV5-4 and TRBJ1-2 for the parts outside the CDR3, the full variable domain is ETGVTQSPTHLIKTRGQQVTLRCSSQSGHNTVSWYQQALGQGPQFIFQYYREEENGRGNFPPRFSGLQFPNYSSELNVNALELDDSALYLCASSSWGDRVYGYTFGSGTRLTVV.

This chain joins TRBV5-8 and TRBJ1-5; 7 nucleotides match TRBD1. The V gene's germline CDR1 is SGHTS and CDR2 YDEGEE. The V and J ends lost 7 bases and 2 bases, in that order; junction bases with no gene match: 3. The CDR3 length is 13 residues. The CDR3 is CASADRGNQPQHF. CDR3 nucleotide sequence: TGTGCCAGCGCCGACAGGGGCAATCAGCCCCAGCATTTT.

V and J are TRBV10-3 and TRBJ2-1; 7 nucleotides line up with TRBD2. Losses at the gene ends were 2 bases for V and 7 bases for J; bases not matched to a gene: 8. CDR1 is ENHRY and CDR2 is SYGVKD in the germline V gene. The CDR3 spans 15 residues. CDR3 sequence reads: CAISEVGEGRNEQFF. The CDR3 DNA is TGTGCCATCAGTGAGGTGGGGGAGGGGAGGAATGAGCAGTTCTTC.

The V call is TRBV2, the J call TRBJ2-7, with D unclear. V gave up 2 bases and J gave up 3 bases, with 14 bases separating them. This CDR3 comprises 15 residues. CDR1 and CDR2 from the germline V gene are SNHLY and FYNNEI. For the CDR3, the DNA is TGTGCCAGCAGTGAATCGATCACCAACTACTACGAGCAGTACTTC. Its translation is CASSESITNYYEQYF.

CDR3 in amino acids: CASSLAGQNYGYTF. The CDR3 nucleotides are TGTGCCAGCAGCTTAGCGGGACAAAACTATGGCTACACCTTC. This rearrangement joins TRBV7-9 to TRBJ1-2; a weak D match, TRBD1 (6 bases). Trimming removed 0 bases from V and 2 bases from J, with 7 bases in between. Germline V gene sequence: CDR1 SEHNR, CDR2 FQNEAQ (reference sequence). This CDR3 is built from 14 residues.

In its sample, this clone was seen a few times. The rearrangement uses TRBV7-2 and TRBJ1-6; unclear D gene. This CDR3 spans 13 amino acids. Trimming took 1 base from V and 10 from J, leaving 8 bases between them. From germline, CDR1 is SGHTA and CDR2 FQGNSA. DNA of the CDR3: TGTGCCAGCAGCTTAGAACTGCGGTCACCCCTCCACTTT. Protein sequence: CASSLELRSPLHF.